The present TCR beta chain was sequenced within a study of blood T cell repertoires in COVID-19. The overall study: The analysed material was cDNA or gDNA that came from T cells, B-cell-depleted T cells, or PBMCs.

Deletions cut 0 bases from V and 4 bases from J, with 15 bases between. The CDR3 has 16 residues. Germline CDR1 and CDR2: KGHSH and LQKENI. The assay was immunoSEQ multiplex PCR, and TCRdb's table has in-frame clones only and misses some. This table holds roughly 130,000 clones, approximately 85% found once. This clone was recorded once. V and J are TRBV18 and TRBJ2-5, with D possibly matching TRBD1 (6 bases). The sample comprised PBMCs or T cells enriched from blood (not recorded which). This TCR was recovered from a woman aged 50 to 65 with acute COVID-19. The CDR3 coding sequence is TGTGCCAGCTCACCACCTACAGGGACCGCGGCAGAGACCCAGTACTTC. Amino acid sequence: CASSPPTGTAAETQYF. Together with reference TRBV18 and TRBJ2-5, the CDR3 gives the full variable domain: NAGVMQNPRHLVRRRGQEARLRCSPMKGHSHVYWYRQLPEEGLKFMVYLQKENIIDESGMPKERFSAEFPKEGPSILRIQQVVRGDSAAYFCASSPPTGTAAETQYFGPGTRLLVL.